This is a list of T cell receptor beta chains from one sample in a study of T cell changes during pregnancy in multiple sclerosis. Libraries were prepared by immunoSEQ multiplex PCR; TCRdb keeps only in-frame clonotypes and omits some of them. The sample yields about 33,000 clones, 92% seen once. Sequenced material: PBMCs (not recorded whether the cells were cultured). These receptors were taken from a female donor with multiple sclerosis, enrolled in a pregnancy study. Both conserved end residues are part of each CDR3. D genes are given only for firm matches. Not every row has a clone size; where given, it reads once, few, many or a size class.

J: TRBJ2-1
V: TRBV14
size: once
D: .
DNA: TGTGCCAGCAGCCAAGATCAGGGGCTAAACCCCCACAATGAGCAGTTCTTC
CDR3: CASSQDQGLNPHNEQFF

J: TRBJ2-7
V: TRBV5-5
size: .
D: .
DNA: TGTGCCAGCAGCTTGGAAGGATTCAACTACGAGCAGTACTTC
CDR3: CASSLEGFNYEQYF

J: TRBJ2-1
V: TRBV11-2
size: .
D: TRBD2
DNA: TGTGCCAGCAGCCTCCCGCTAGCGGGAGCTGAGCAGTTCTTC
CDR3: CASSLPLAGAEQFF

J: TRBJ2-7
V: TRBV7-9
size: .
D: TRBD2
DNA: TGTGCCAGCAGCTCCAATACTCTAGCGGGACAAACCTACGAGCAGTACTTC
CDR3: CASSSNTLAGQTYEQYF

J: TRBJ2-3
V: TRBV4-1
size: .
D: .
DNA: TGCGCCAGCAGCCAAGAGATAGGGTCAGATACGCAGTATTTT
CDR3: CASSQEIGSDTQYF

J: TRBJ2-2
V: TRBV4-3
size: few
D: .
DNA: TGCGCCAGCAGCCAAGAAGGGTTCGCGAACACCGGGGAGCTGTTTTTT
CDR3: CASSQEGFANTGELFF

J: TRBJ1-5
V: TRBV6-1
size: .
D: .
DNA: TGTGCCAGCACCCAACAGGGAGAGCCCCAGCATTTT
CDR3: CASTQQGEPQHF

J: TRBJ2-2
V: TRBV4-3
size: .
D: .
DNA: TGCGCCAGCAGCCAAGGGGGCTACACCGGGGAGCTGTTTTTT
CDR3: CASSQGGYTGELFF

J: TRBJ1-1
V: TRBV11-2
size: .
D: .
DNA: TGTGCCAGCAGCTTACAACAGGGTCATGGAGCTTTCTTT
CDR3: CASSLQQGHGAFF

J: TRBJ2-3
V: TRBV5-1
size: .
D: .
DNA: TGCGCCAGCAGCTTGGGGCATAGTACAGATACGCAGTATTTT
CDR3: CASSLGHSTDTQYF

J: TRBJ2-3
V: TRBV5-4
size: .
D: .
DNA: TGTGCCAGCAGCTTCACGACAGCAATCACAGATACGCAGTATTTT
CDR3: CASSFTTAITDTQYF

J: TRBJ1-5
V: TRBV14
size: once
D: .
DNA: TGTGCCAGCAGCCAAGGAGGGGGATATAGCAATCAGCCCCAGCATTTT
CDR3: CASSQGGGYSNQPQHF

J: TRBJ1-5
V: TRBV7-5
size: once
D: .
DNA: TGTGTCAGAAGCTCCGGGACAGGGAATCAGCCCCAGCATTTT
CDR3: CVRSSGTGNQPQHF

J: TRBJ2-1
V: TRBV30
size: .
D: TRBD2
DNA: TGTGCCTGGAGTGTACTAGGGGGACTAGCGGGAGGATACAATGAGCAGTTCTTC
CDR3: CAWSVLGGLAGGYNEQFF

J: TRBJ1-1
V: TRBV28
size: .
D: .
DNA: TGTGCCAGCAGTTTATCCCTGAACACTGAAGCTTTCTTT
CDR3: CASSLSLNTEAFF

J: TRBJ2-7
V: TRBV4-1
size: .
D: TRBD2
DNA: TGCGCCAGCAGCCAAGATAGAGAAGCGGGAGTTTTCTACGAGCAGTACTTC
CDR3: CASSQDREAGVFYEQYF

J: TRBJ2-7
V: TRBV11-2
size: .
D: TRBD2
DNA: TGTGCCAGCAGCTTAGGACTAGCGGGAGCCTACGAGCAGTACTTC
CDR3: CASSLGLAGAYEQYF

J: TRBJ1-1
V: TRBV4-1
size: .
D: TRBD1
DNA: TGCGCCAGCAGAGCCACAGGGGGGTCCGAAGCTTTCTTT
CDR3: CASRATGGSEAFF

J: TRBJ2-3
V: TRBV10-3
size: .
D: .
DNA: TGTGCCATCAGTGAGTCGATCACCGGCACAGATACGCAGTATTTT
CDR3: CAISESITGTDTQYF

J: TRBJ2-1
V: TRBV18
size: .
D: TRBD2
DNA: TGTGCCAGCTCACCCGGACTAGCGGGAGGGCCCGATGAGCAGTTCTTC
CDR3: CASSPGLAGGPDEQFF

J: TRBJ1-1
V: TRBV27
size: .
D: .
DNA: TGTGCCAGCAATCTACGACAGGCGAACACTGAAGCTTTCTTT
CDR3: CASNLRQANTEAFF

J: TRBJ2-7
V: TRBV7-7
size: .
D: TRBD1
DNA: TGTGCTAGCAATAATAGATGGGACAGAACCTACGAGCAGTACTTC
CDR3: CASNNRWDRTYEQYF

J: TRBJ2-1
V: TRBV4-2
size: once
D: .
DNA: TGTGCCAGCAGCCAAGATAGCCCTTCGGTTTGGGGTGTAGAGGGCAATGAGCAGTTCTTC
CDR3: CASSQDSPSVWGVEGNEQFF

J: TRBJ2-4
V: TRBV10-3
size: .
D: .
DNA: TGTGCCATCAGTGAGGCCCTAGCCAAAAACATTCAGTACTTC
CDR3: CAISEALAKNIQYF

J: TRBJ2-5
V: TRBV28
size: .
D: TRBD1
DNA: TGTGCCAGCAGGCAGACAGGGAACACCCAGTACTTC
CDR3: CASRQTGNTQYF

J: TRBJ2-7
V: TRBV27
size: .
D: TRBD1
DNA: TGTGCCAGCAGTTTAGGACAGGGGGCGAGGGAGCAGTACTTC
CDR3: CASSLGQGAREQYF

J: TRBJ2-1
V: TRBV7-3
size: .
D: TRBD2
DNA: TGTGCCAGCAGCTCGGGACTAGCGGTAAATGAGCAGTTCTTC
CDR3: CASSSGLAVNEQFF

J: TRBJ2-2
V: TRBV7-2
size: .
D: TRBD2
DNA: TGTGCCAGCAGCATCGGACTAGCGGGAGCGGGCGGGGAGCTGTTTTTT
CDR3: CASSIGLAGAGGELFF

J: TRBJ1-1
V: TRBV5-1
size: .
D: .
DNA: TGCGCCAGCAGCTTACTGGACGGAGCCAACACTGAAGCTTTCTTT
CDR3: CASSLLDGANTEAFF

J: TRBJ1-4
V: TRBV6-5
size: .
D: TRBD1
DNA: TGTGCCAGCAGGCAACAGGGGGCATCGAATGAAAAACTGTTTTTT
CDR3: CASRQQGASNEKLFF

J: TRBJ1-1
V: TRBV6-1
size: .
D: TRBD1
DNA: TGTGCCAGCAGTGATGATTACAGGGGGTTGGCTGAAGCTTTCTTT
CDR3: CASSDDYRGLAEAFF

J: TRBJ2-7
V: TRBV7-2
size: once
D: TRBD2
DNA: TGTGCCAGCAGCTTTCTTGGCGGGGGGATTGGGCAGTACTTC
CDR3: CASSFLGGGIGQYF

J: TRBJ2-5
V: TRBV7-2
size: .
D: .
DNA: TGTGCCAGCAGCACTCAAGTAGGTCTTAGGGAGACCCAGTACTTC
CDR3: CASSTQVGLRETQYF

J: TRBJ1-5
V: TRBV28
size: .
D: .
DNA: TGTGCCAGCAGTTTACGCAGGGGACAGCCCCAGCATTTT
CDR3: CASSLRRGQPQHF

J: TRBJ1-5
V: TRBV30
size: once
D: .
DNA: TGTGCCTGGACGCAAGGAGGGAATCAGCCCCAGCATTTT
CDR3: CAWTQGGNQPQHF

J: TRBJ1-2
V: TRBV7-9
size: .
D: .
DNA: TGTGCCAGCAGCTTAGTCACTATTAACTATGGCTACACCTTC
CDR3: CASSLVTINYGYTF

J: TRBJ2-7
V: TRBV4-3
size: .
D: .
DNA: TGCGCCAGCAGCCAAGGTCTCCTTTTCTCCTACGAGCAGTACTTC
CDR3: CASSQGLLFSYEQYF

J: TRBJ1-3
V: TRBV7-9
size: .
D: .
DNA: TGTGCCAGCAGCTTAGGCGGGGGTAACTCTGGAAACACCATATATTTT
CDR3: CASSLGGGNSGNTIYF

J: TRBJ2-7
V: TRBV6-6
size: .
D: .
DNA: TGTGCCAGCAGTTACTTCGGGACCGCTGCCTACGAGCAGTACTTC
CDR3: CASSYFGTAAYEQYF

J: TRBJ2-3
V: TRBV10-3
size: .
D: TRBD2
DNA: TGTGCCATCAGTGATGGGACTAGCGAGGCAGATACGCAGTATTTT
CDR3: CAISDGTSEADTQYF

J: TRBJ1-4
V: TRBV25-1
size: .
D: .
DNA: TGTGCCAGCAGTTGGGGAAATAATGAAAAACTGTTTTTT
CDR3: CASSWGNNEKLFF

J: TRBJ1-1
V: TRBV28
size: .
D: .
DNA: TGTGCCAGCAGCCTTATGAACGGGGGCACTGAAGCTTTCTTT
CDR3: CASSLMNGGTEAFF

J: TRBJ1-5
V: TRBV2
size: few
D: .
DNA: TGTGCCAGCACCGAAGGGGGGGTTTGGGGCAATCAGCCCCAGCATTTT
CDR3: CASTEGGVWGNQPQHF

J: TRBJ2-1
V: TRBV28
size: few
D: TRBD2
DNA: TGTGCCAGCTGGAGCGGGAGAACCTACAATGAGCAGTTCTTC
CDR3: CASWSGRTYNEQFF

J: TRBJ2-5
V: TRBV5-4
size: .
D: .
DNA: TGTGCCAGCAGCTTAAGAGACTTGGAAGAGACCCAGTACTTC
CDR3: CASSLRDLEETQYF

J: TRBJ2-1
V: TRBV5-4
size: .
D: TRBD2
DNA: TGTGCCAGCAGCTGGACTAGCGGGATTTACAATGAGCAGTTCTTC
CDR3: CASSWTSGIYNEQFF

J: TRBJ2-3
V: TRBV5-6
size: .
D: TRBD2
DNA: TGTGCCAGCAGCAGCCTAACGGGGGGGCGCGGCACAGATACGCAGTATTTT
CDR3: CASSSLTGGRGTDTQYF

J: TRBJ2-5
V: TRBV10-1
size: .
D: .
DNA: TGCGCCAGCAGTCAAACTAGGAATGAGCAGTACTTC
CDR3: CASSQTRNEQYF

J: TRBJ2-7
V: TRBV21-1
size: .
D: .
DNA: TGTGCCAGGGGGGACAGGGCTGGGGAGCAGTACTTC
CDR3: CARGDRAGEQYF